This T cell receptor beta chain was observed in a study of cytomegalovirus exposure and HLA in healthy donors (dated by TCRdb to 2015 to 2018). For context, the study as a whole: An earlier analysis of roughly 500 of the donors reported approximately 280 Gb of sequence data and 117 million unique TCR beta sequences obtained from about 179 million T cells. Approximately 310 gigabases of sequencing data and 70 million to 95 million unique TCR sequences made up an early release that covered 500 to 700 HLA-typed donors. Of the roughly 410 genotyped donors, 81% were placed in the genetic ancestry cluster associated with self-reported Caucasian donors. The aim of the study was to test whether cataloging public T cell receptors could identify signatures of past pathogen exposure. The study used immunosequencing to profile the T cell repertoires of several hundred subjects and linked those repertoires to cytomegalovirus serostatus. A separate validation cohort of over 95 different subjects was used in addition to the approximately 700-subject first cohort. High-throughput TCR immunosequencing, statistical association of individual TCRs with disease status, and machine learning were combined to predict cytomegalovirus infection status. A later analysis re-analyzed previously published TCR beta repertoires from about 600 donors and added high-resolution HLA genotyping to study TCR occurrence patterns. Rather than using new phenotypic data, the later analysis identified candidate immune exposures from TCR beta sequences and from how often those sequences occurred across donors. To decide whether each TCR beta V gene segment behaved as functional or pseudogenic, an earlier analysis of some 600 of the donors relied on high-throughput TCR beta sequencing. Donor age, sex, ethnicity and CMV serostatus were compiled together with the repertoire data. In a later genetic analysis, genome-wide SNP genotypes for about 65% of the roughly 700 donors were used, and that subset was treated as a discovery cohort. All discovery cohort repertoires had been generated using a single sequencing platform. Both class I and class II loci were covered by HLA typing, at four-digit resolution. Typing coverage varied by locus: about 629-630 donors for A, B, C, DRB1 and DQB1; some 520 for DQA1; more than 600 for DPA1; fewer than 480 for DPB1. Four or five DR-DQ haplotypes were handled as single units for association and clustering, since linkage in the cohort was strong. Among around 400 genotyped donors of the cohort, an average of about 240,000 unique TCR beta nucleotide sequences were sequenced per donor, roughly a sixth of them non-productive. Beyond this particular receptor, the publication reports: Some IMGT-functional V segments, including TRBV6-2 and TRBV6-3, could not be distinguished by the 87-base-pair reads and were therefore excluded. Roughly uniform sequencing depth across donors was assumed in presence/absence analyses, although this assumption may not hold. In a later analysis, 16,951 TCR beta sequences were associated with specific HLA alleles at a false discovery rate of 0.05. Because some donors lacked HLA typing at each locus, the association tests relied only on the typed subset. In a later analysis, HLA-associated TCR beta chains showed more clonal expansion and lower generation probabilities than non-associated chains that were equally common. Most TCR sequences were observed very rarely across donors, whereas some public TCRs were present in many individuals. A further reported finding was that TCR beta sequences accurately predicted the HLA-A and HLA-B alleles for most subjects in the first cohort. In vitro tests confirmed that a few of the cytomegalovirus-associated TCR beta chains recognize cytomegalovirus antigens. A cluster of highly shared sequence variants was judged likely to be a technical artifact of the sequencing pipeline. A later genetic analysis associated a missense DCLRE1C variant with V-gene and J-gene trimming of TCR beta chains, and an independent cohort replicated the association. When HLA alleles, especially DR and DQ, strongly co-occurred, attributing TCR associations to individual alleles was difficult. In a later analysis, several top co-occurrence clusters were reported to appear linked to parvovirus B19, influenza, CMV and Epstein-Barr virus. According to a later genetic analysis, donors in an Asian-associated ancestry cluster had fewer N-insertions in productive TCRs than the approximately 670-donor mean. In both the original and validation cohorts, the classifier was reported to diagnose cytomegalovirus status with high specificity and sensitivity. A later analysis found that most CMV-associated TCR beta chains appeared HLA-restricted, with HLA associations seemingly driven largely by CMV exposure. For the cohort, immune exposure information was limited to CMV serostatus. In a later analysis, TCR association rates were found to vary across HLA loci, with the most associated TCRs seen for DRB1 alleles and the fewest for HLA-C alleles. The authors suggested that the approach could potentially be extended to other disease states and immunological phenotypes. Because counts were too low, around 18 rarely observed V segments, including chromosome 9 orphons, were left out of the earlier analysis of approximately 500 of the donors. The study gave a list of roughly 150 TCR beta chains associated with cytomegalovirus. Correlated functional status among segregating V segments might reflect linkage disequilibrium, but an unknown experimental factor could not be ruled out. An earlier analysis of roughly 570 of the donors showed that most TCR beta V segments appeared in productive rearrangements either about 90% or about 30% of the time, which broadly matched IMGT annotations. Only TCR beta chains were sequenced in this cohort, and the absence of alpha or paired-chain data limited detectable features.

The library was built by means of the immunoSEQ multiplex PCR assay. For the multiplex PCR, a mixture combining 60 forward primers for TCR Vbeta segments and 13 reverse primers for TCR Jbeta segments was used. The CDR3 region of rearranged TCR beta genes was amplified from genomic DNA with a multiplex PCR assay. The amplified TCR beta libraries were sequenced on the Illumina HiSeq System as 87-base-pair reads. The paper's processing steps were these. A later analysis counted tens of millions of unique TCR beta chains across the 550 to 800 repertoires, and around 9.9 million of these chains were shared by at least two donors. A nearest-neighbor algorithm error-corrected the raw reads and collapsed the reads into unique sequences, merging closely related sequences to remove PCR and sequencing errors. CDR3 sequences were aligned to IMGT reference sequences to assign V, D and J gene segments. For a sequence to be retained, a match of at least six nucleotides to both a V gene segment and a J gene segment was required. Rearrangements were called productive when the CDR3 lacked stop codons and stayed in frame with V and J; all others were non-productive. Following IMGT convention, CDR3 was defined as the stretch from the second conserved V-encoded cysteine up to the conserved J-encoded phenylalanine. In an earlier analysis of approximately 590 of the donors, sequences lacking an unambiguous match to a single V gene segment were excluded. In an earlier analysis of some 590 of the donors, a V segment was called functional when productive rearrangements were above 56.7%, and segregating when the standard deviation between donors exceeded 5%. To diagnose cytomegalovirus status from the catalog of TCR beta chain sequences, a statistical classification framework was built. V and J gene assignment, in a later analysis, came from comparing TCR nucleotide sequences with IMGT/GENE-DB human TR gene sequences. Using the TCRdist pipeline, a later analysis assigned CDR3 sequences along with most-parsimonious VDJ recombination scenarios. In a later analysis, each TCR beta chain was defined by its CDR3 amino acid sequence together with its V-gene family, and reads lacking a unique V-gene family were excluded. A later analysis removed several hundred highly shared, low-generation-probability nucleotide sequences to deal with suspected cross-contamination and a sequencing artifact. A later analysis calculated a clonal expansion index for each public chain from normalized within-repertoire ranks of inferred template counts. In a later analysis, generation probabilities were computed using a VDJ recombination model fitted to out-of-frame rearrangements, and the results were checked against IGoR. In a later analysis, TCR-TCR, TCR-HLA and TCR-CMV co-occurrence was scored with hypergeometric tests, and a repertoire-size bias correction was applied to TCR pairs. In a later analysis, false discovery rates were estimated by permuting HLA or CMV assignments 20 times. In a later analysis, co-occurring TCRs were grouped with DBSCAN, and TCRdist sequence similarity was added when clustering was performed within HLA-allele-positive subsets. For co-occurrence clustering, repertoires with fewer than 30,000 or more than 120,000 public chains were excluded, along with four or five repertoires with anomalous nucleotide sharing. The source is immuneACCESS, and TCRdb retained only in-frame sequences with V and J called. Part of the clones is not carried over; for the studies checked, unresolved V genes explain less than half of this, and the remainder is unexplained. The DNA gave D and trimming, while V, J and clone size come from that table. Recorded for this sample are 200,000 or so clones; about 81% of them occurred a single time. 5.5% to 7.5% of the sample is taken by the ten largest.

Germline trimming amounts to 6 bases on V and 4 bases on J, with 10 as the count of junction bases outside the gene matches. The germline V gene gives CDR1 as MDHEN and CDR2 as SYDVKM. The CDR3 covers 16 residues, taking in both the cysteine and the phenylalanine. CDR3 DNA only is kept here, 48 bases in frame from base 1. Worth noting for this clone: Which antigen it targets is not known. Base qualities are missing; no much larger clone stands one base away.

The cohort consisted of some 730 healthy bone marrow donors. At the time of sampling, all cohort members were nominally healthy, though unrecorded immune exposures were likely present. The donor tested CMV seropositive and was one of the 289 seropositive cohort members. Each donor provided a peripheral blood sample, and peripheral blood mononuclear cells were used for TCR beta sequencing. The Qiagen DNeasy Blood Extraction Kit was used to extract genomic DNA from the blood cell samples. The sequenced sample consisted of PBMCs. The chain is made from TRBV28 and TRBJ1-4; the junction holds 8 bases that match TRBD1. The TCR was taken from a woman aged 50 to 60 in good health and CMV-seropositive. The DNA sequence is as follows: TGTGCCAGCAGGGTTCAGGGGGCAGAGGATAATGAAAAACTGTTTTTT. Its protein product is CASRVQGAEDNEKLFF. Here the CDR3 is joined to the reference TRBV28 and TRBJ1-4 genes, and the full variable domain is: DVKVTQSSRYLVKRTGEKVFLECVQDMDHENMFWYRQDPGLGLRLIYFSYDVKMKEKGDIPEGYSVSREKKERFSLILESASTNQTSMYLCASRVQGAEDNEKLFFGSGTQLSVL.